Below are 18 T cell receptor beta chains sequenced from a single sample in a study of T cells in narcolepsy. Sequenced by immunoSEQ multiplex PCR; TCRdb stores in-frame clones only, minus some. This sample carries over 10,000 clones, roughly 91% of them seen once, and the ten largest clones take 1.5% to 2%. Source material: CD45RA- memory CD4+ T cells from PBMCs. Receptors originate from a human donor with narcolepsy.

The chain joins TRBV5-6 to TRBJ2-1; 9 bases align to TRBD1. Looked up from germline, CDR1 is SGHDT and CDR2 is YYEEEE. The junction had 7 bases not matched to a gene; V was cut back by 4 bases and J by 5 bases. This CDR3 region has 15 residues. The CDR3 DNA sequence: TGTGCCAGCAGCCCGGGGACAGGGCGAAACAATGAGCAGTTCTTC. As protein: CASSPGTGRNNEQFF. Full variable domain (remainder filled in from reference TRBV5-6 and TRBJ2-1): DAGVTQSPTHLIKTRGQQVTLRCSPKSGHDTVSWYQQALGQGPQFIFQYYEEEERQRGNFPDRFSGHQFPNYSSELNVNALLLGDSALYLCASSPGTGRNNEQFFGPGTRLTVL.

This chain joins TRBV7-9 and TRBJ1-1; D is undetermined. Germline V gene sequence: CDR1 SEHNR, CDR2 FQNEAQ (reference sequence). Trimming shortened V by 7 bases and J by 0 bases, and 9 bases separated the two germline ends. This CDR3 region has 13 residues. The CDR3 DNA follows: TGTGCCAGCACCCCAGGATTGAACACTGAAGCTTTCTTT. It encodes CASTPGLNTEAFF.

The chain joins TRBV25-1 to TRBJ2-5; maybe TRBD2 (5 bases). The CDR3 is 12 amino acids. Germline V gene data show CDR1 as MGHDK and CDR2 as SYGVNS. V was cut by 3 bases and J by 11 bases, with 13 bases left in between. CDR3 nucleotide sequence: TGTGCCAGCAGTGATTTTCCGGAGGAGCAGTACTTC. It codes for CASSDFPEEQYF.

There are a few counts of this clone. DNA for the CDR3: TGTGCCATCCTCGAGGGCGGGGCCAATAACTATGGCTACACCTTC. Translating it yields CAILEGGANNYGYTF. This chain uses TRBV10-3 with TRBJ1-2; maybe TRBD1 (5 bases). The CDR3 spans 15 residues. Germline V gives CDR1 ENHRY, CDR2 SYGVKD. V was pared by 8 bases and J by 1 base, with 17 bases between.

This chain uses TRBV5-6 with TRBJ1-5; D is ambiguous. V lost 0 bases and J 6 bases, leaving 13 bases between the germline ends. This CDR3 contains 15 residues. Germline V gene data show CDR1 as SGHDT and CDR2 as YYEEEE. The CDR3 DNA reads TGTGCCAGCAGCTTGGGGCGGGGTAGGGTTCAGCCCCAGCATTTT. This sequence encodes CASSLGRGRVQPQHF. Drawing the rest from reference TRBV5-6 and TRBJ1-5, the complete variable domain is DAGVTQSPTHLIKTRGQQVTLRCSPKSGHDTVSWYQQALGQGPQFIFQYYEEEERQRGNFPDRFSGHQFPNYSSELNVNALLLGDSALYLCASSLGRGRVQPQHFGDGTRLSIL.

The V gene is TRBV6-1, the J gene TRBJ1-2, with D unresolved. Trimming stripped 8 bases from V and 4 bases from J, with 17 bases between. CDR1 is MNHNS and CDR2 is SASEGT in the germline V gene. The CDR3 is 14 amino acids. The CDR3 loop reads CASGYAGNGYGYTF. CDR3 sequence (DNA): TGTGCCAGCGGCTACGCAGGCAACGGCTATGGCTACACCTTC.

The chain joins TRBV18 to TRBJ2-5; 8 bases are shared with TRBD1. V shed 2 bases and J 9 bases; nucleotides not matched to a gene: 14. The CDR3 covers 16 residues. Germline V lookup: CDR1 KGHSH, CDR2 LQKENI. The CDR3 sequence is CASSPSDRAPQEPQYF. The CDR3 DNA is TGTGCCAGCTCACCATCGGACAGGGCGCCCCAGGAGCCCCAGTACTTC.

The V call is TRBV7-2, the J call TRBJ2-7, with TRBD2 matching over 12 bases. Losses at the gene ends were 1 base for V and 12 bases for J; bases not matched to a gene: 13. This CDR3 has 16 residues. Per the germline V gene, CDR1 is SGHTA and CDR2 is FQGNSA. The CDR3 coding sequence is TGTGCCAGCAGCTTAGTACAGGTGGAGACTAGCGGGAGTCTGTACTTC. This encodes CASSLVQVETSGSLYF.

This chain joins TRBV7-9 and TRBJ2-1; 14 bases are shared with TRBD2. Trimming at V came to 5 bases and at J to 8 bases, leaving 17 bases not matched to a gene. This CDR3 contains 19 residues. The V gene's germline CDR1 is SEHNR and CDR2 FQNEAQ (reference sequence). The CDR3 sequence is CASSPKLRLAGGPRDEQFF. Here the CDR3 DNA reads TGTGCCAGCAGCCCCAAACTCCGACTAGCGGGAGGGCCTCGGGATGAGCAGTTCTTC.

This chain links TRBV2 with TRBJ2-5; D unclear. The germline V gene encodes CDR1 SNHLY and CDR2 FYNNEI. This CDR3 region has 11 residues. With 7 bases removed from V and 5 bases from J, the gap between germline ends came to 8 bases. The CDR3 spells CASTEMETQYF. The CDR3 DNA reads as TGTGCCAGCACGGAGATGGAGACCCAGTACTTC.

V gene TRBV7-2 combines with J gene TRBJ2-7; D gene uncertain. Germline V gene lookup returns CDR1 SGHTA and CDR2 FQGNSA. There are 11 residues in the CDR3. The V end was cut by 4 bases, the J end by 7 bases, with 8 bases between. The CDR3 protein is CASSYSEEQYF. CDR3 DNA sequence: TGTGCCAGCAGCTACTCCGAAGAGCAGTACTTC.

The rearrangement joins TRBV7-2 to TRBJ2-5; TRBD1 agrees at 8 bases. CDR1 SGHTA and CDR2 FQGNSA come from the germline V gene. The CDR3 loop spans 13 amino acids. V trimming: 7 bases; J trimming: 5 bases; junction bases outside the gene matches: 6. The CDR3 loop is CASIRGPGETQYF. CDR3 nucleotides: TGTGCCAGCATCAGGGGGCCAGGGGAGACCCAGTACTTC. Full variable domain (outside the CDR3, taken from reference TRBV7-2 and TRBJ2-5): GAGVSQSPSNKVTEKGKDVELRCDPISGHTALYWYRQSLGQGLEFLIYFQGNSAPDKSGLPSDRFSAERTGGSVSTLTIQRTQQEDSAVYLCASIRGPGETQYFGPGTRLLVL.

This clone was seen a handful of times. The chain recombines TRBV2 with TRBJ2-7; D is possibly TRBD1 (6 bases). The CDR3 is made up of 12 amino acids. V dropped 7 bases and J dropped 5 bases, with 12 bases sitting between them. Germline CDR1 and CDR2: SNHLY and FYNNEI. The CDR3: CASKEQGHEQYF. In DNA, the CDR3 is TGTGCCAGCAAGGAACAGGGCCACGAGCAGTACTTC.

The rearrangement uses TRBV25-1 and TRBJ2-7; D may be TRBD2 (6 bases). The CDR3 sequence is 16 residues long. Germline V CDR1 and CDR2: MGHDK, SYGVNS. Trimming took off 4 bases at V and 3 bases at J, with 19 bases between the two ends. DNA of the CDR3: TGTGCCAGCAGTGCTCGTCCGGGACTGGGGAGCTACGAGCAGTACTTC. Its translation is CASSARPGLGSYEQYF.

CDR3 bases: TGCGCCAGCAGCTTAGCTAGCCCTCTAGGGGATACGCAGTATTTT. Protein sequence: CASSLASPLGDTQYF. The chain carries TRBV5-1 and TRBJ2-3, with D possibly TRBD2 on 5 matching bases. Germline loops: CDR1 SGHRS, CDR2 YFSETQ. V dropped 2 bases and J dropped 6 bases, with 16 bases sitting between them. The CDR3 runs 15 residues.

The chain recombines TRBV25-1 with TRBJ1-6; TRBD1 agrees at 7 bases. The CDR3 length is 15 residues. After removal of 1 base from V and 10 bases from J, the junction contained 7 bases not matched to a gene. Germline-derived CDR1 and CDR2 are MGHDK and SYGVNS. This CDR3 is CASSEWGRGRSPLHF. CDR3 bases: TGTGCCAGCAGTGAATGGGGCAGGGGGAGATCACCCCTCCACTTT.

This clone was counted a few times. CDR3: CASSTTTGEKLFF. The CDR3 DNA is TGTGCCAGCAGCACAACGACAGGCGAAAAACTGTTTTTT. The V gene is TRBV7-9, the J gene TRBJ1-4; maybe TRBD1 (6 bases). V gave up 5 bases and J gave up 8 bases, with 12 bases separating them. The length of the CDR3 is 13 residues. Germline values: CDR1 SEHNR, CDR2 FQNEAQ (reference sequence).

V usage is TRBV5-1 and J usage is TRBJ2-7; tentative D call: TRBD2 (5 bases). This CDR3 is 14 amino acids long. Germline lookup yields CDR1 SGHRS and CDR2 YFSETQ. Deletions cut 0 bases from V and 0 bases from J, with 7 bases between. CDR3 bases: TGCGCCAGCAGCTTGGCGGGAACCTCCTACGAGCAGTACTTC. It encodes CASSLAGTSYEQYF.